The 30 T cell receptor beta chains reported below all come from one sample, sequenced in a study of blood T cell repertoires in COVID-19 (TCRdb year 2020). The library was obtained by the immunoSEQ multiplex PCR assay. The immuneACCESS repertoire file appears here via TCRdb, limited to in-frame rearrangements. These files lack a portion of the clones; in checked studies, under half of the deficit traces to unresolved V genes, and the cause of the others is not known. In all, the sample holds under 250,000 clones, and nearly 90% of those were seen once. Approximately 3.3% of the sample goes to the ten largest clones. The sequencing sample was made of peripheral blood. These receptors were taken from a man younger than 35 with active or convalescent COVID-19.

The chain couples TRBV27 to TRBJ2-4, with D possibly TRBD2 on 7 matching bases. The CDR3 loop spans 16 amino acids. The germline V gene encodes CDR1 MNHEY and CDR2 SMNVEV (reference sequence). V was trimmed by 3 bases and J by 4 bases, leaving 16 bases between them. DNA for the CDR3: TGTGCCAGCAGTTTCGGGGGGCTGTCGGGAAAAAACATTCAGTACTTC. Translation gives CASSFGGLSGKNIQYF.

The DNA of the CDR3 is TGTGCCAGCAGTACTGGACAGGATTATGGCTACACCTTC. This translates into CASSTGQDYGYTF. This chain uses TRBV2 with TRBJ1-2; 7 bases fit TRBD1. From germline, CDR1 is SNHLY and CDR2 FYNNEI. The CDR3 has 13 residues. The junction had 5 bases not matched to a gene; V was cut back by 5 bases and J by 5 bases.

The rearrangement uses TRBV18 and TRBJ1-2; a possible D gene is TRBD1 (5 bases). V was clipped by 3 bases and J by 0 bases, with 11 bases between them. Germline lookup yields CDR1 KGHSH and CDR2 LQKENI. CDR3 length: 15 amino acids. Here the CDR3 DNA reads TGTGCCAGCTCACCGACAGCCTCTCCTAACTATGGCTACACCTTC. It encodes CASSPTASPNYGYTF.

This chain connects TRBV11-3 to TRBJ2-3; no clear D gene. The CDR3 contains 15 residues. V lost 0 bases and J 0 bases, leaving 7 bases between the germline ends. Germline-derived CDR1 and CDR2 are SGHNT and YENEEA. DNA for the CDR3: TGTGCCAGCAGCTTAGATCCGGTTAGCACAGATACGCAGTATTTT. The encoded protein is CASSLDPVSTDTQYF.

The chain links TRBV6-4 to TRBJ2-2; 12 bases map to TRBD2. The V segment lost 6 bases and the J segment 7 bases; nucleotides outside the gene matches: 6. Germline V lookup: CDR1 MRHNA, CDR2 SNTAGT. This CDR3 region has 15 residues. CDR3 in DNA: TGTGCCAGCAGCCCAACTAGCGGGGGGCACGGGGAGCTGTTTTTT. It encodes CASSPTSGGHGELFF.

This chain uses TRBV7-2 with TRBJ1-3; D unclear. There are 15 residues in the CDR3. Germline V gives CDR1 SGHTA, CDR2 FQGNSA. V lost 5 bases and J lost 0, with 11 bases in between. CDR3 in amino acids: CASSPLGISGNTIYF. The CDR3 nucleotides are TGTGCCAGCAGCCCCCTCGGGATCTCTGGAAACACCATATATTTT.

This chain joins TRBV11-2 and TRBJ2-2, with 9 bases lining up with TRBD1. CDR1 and CDR2 (germline): SGHAT, FQNNGV. Germline trimming cut 5 bases from V and 7 bases from J; bases unmatched to any gene: 11. This CDR3 comprises 16 residues. CDR3 loop: CASSGLQGAQGGELFF. CDR3 nucleotides: TGTGCCAGCAGCGGACTACAGGGGGCCCAAGGCGGGGAGCTGTTTTTT.

V is TRBV14 and J is TRBJ2-7; no clear D gene. Trimming shortened V by 0 bases and J by 6 bases, and 15 bases separated the two germline ends. Germline-derived CDR1 and CDR2 are SGHDN and FVKESK. CDR3 length: 15 amino acids. CDR3 loop: CASSQEGLPQAEQYF. The CDR3, as DNA: TGTGCCAGCAGCCAAGAAGGTCTTCCTCAGGCCGAGCAGTACTTC.

This clone was observed once. V usage is TRBV9 and J usage is TRBJ2-7; 9 bases match TRBD1. This CDR3 region has 16 residues. J lost 6 bases, V lost 0 bases, and 10 bases had no gene match. CDR1 and CDR2 from the germline V gene are SGDLS and YYNGEE. CDR3: CASSVDVLGTGPEQYF. The CDR3 bases are TGTGCCAGCAGCGTAGATGTTTTGGGGACAGGGCCCGAGCAGTACTTC.

The chain links TRBV28 to TRBJ2-5; D not resolved. V lost 2 bases and J 3 bases, leaving 10 bases between the germline ends. The CDR3 has 14 amino acids. From germline, CDR1 is MDHEN and CDR2 SYDVKM. The CDR3 DNA sequence: TGTGCCAGCAGTTTAGGCTTAGCAAAAGAGACCCAGTACTTC. Translation gives CASSLGLAKETQYF.

This rearrangement joins TRBV3-1 (or the pseudogene TRBV3-2) to TRBJ1-3; possible D gene TRBD1, 6 bases. V dropped 7 bases and J dropped 4 bases, with 14 bases sitting between them. Germline V gene sequence: CDR1 LGHDT, CDR2 YNNKEL (reference sequence). The CDR3 is 14 amino acids. The CDR3 DNA reads as TGTGCCAGCACTCCCAGGGGAACGGGAAACACCATATATTTT. It is translated as CASTPRGTGNTIYF.

J is TRBJ1-1 and V is TRBV7-8; 9 positions agree with TRBD1. Germline-derived CDR1 and CDR2 are SGHVS and FQNEAQ. This CDR3 comprises 15 residues. Germline trimming cut 5 bases from V and 3 bases from J; bases unmatched to any gene: 7. CDR3 coding DNA: TGTGCCAGCAGCGCACAGGGGGCATCGTACACTGAAGCTTTCTTT. It specifies CASSAQGASYTEAFF.

The chain links TRBV5-1 to TRBJ1-4; 8 bases align to TRBD1. With V trimmed by 0 bases and J by 8 bases, 12 bases remained unmatched. The CDR3 totals 17 residues. CDR1 and CDR2 (germline): SGHRS, YFSETQ. CDR3 DNA sequence: TGCGCCAGCAGCTTGGGTGGGACAGGAGGAACACGGGAAAAACTGTTTTTT. It specifies CASSLGGTGGTREKLFF.

J is TRBJ2-2 and V is TRBV7-3; D gene uncertain. V lost 6 bases and J 6 bases, leaving 8 bases between the germline ends. The CDR3 covers 12 residues. Germline lookup yields CDR1 SGHTA and CDR2 FQGTGA. The CDR3 sequence: CASRATPGELFF. The CDR3 DNA sequence: TGTGCCAGCAGAGCCACGCCCGGGGAGCTGTTTTTT. The full variable domain, in which reference TRBV7-3 and TRBJ2-2 provide the parts outside the CDR3, is GAGVSQTPSNKVTEKGKYVELRCDPISGHTALYWYRQSLGQGPEFLIYFQGTGAADDSGLPNDRFFAVRPEGSVSTLKIQRTERGDSAVYLCASRATPGELFFGEGSRLTVL.

The chain is built from TRBV4-3 and TRBJ1-4; tentative D call: TRBD1 (6 bases). Germline CDR1 reads LGHNA; CDR2 reads YSLEER. Trimming removed 0 bases from V and 6 bases from J, with 11 bases in between. CDR3 size: 15 residues. The CDR3 region is CASSQEWGRDEKLFF. Written as DNA, the CDR3 is TGCGCCAGCAGCCAAGAATGGGGGCGAGATGAAAAACTGTTTTTT.

The chain uses TRBV19 and TRBJ2-3; a weak D match, TRBD2 (5 bases). This CDR3 has 13 residues. The V end lost 8 bases, the J end lost 4 bases, and 13 bases lay between the germline ends. Germline V gene sequence: CDR1 LNHDA, CDR2 SQIVND (reference sequence). This CDR3 is CASEARGADTQYF. The CDR3 DNA follows: TGTGCCAGTGAAGCCCGGGGAGCAGATACGCAGTATTTT.

V and J are TRBV9 and TRBJ2-7; D is possibly TRBD2 (5 bases). The CDR3 length is 14 residues. Trimming removed 0 bases at V and 4 bases at J, with 11 bases between. The germline V gene has CDR1 SGDLS and CDR2 YYNGEE. CDR3 protein: CASSVGGHEYEQYF. CDR3 DNA sequence: TGTGCCAGCAGCGTAGGAGGGCACGAGTACGAGCAGTACTTC.

The CDR3 DNA reads as TGTGCCACCACTTCTCAACTAGCGGGAGGGGTCTACGAGCAGTACTTC. This codes for CATTSQLAGGVYEQYF. The chain couples TRBV10-3 to TRBJ2-7; TRBD2 aligns across 13 bases. J lost 3 bases, V lost 10 bases, and 12 bases had no gene match. The CDR3 totals 16 residues. CDR1 and CDR2 from the germline V gene are ENHRY and SYGVKD.

V and J are TRBV14 and TRBJ2-7; D gene uncertain. Trimming shortened V by 4 bases and J by 4 bases, and 8 bases separated the two germline ends. There are 12 residues in the CDR3. Germline V gene lookup returns CDR1 SGHDN and CDR2 FVKESK. The CDR3 is CASSPSGYEQYF. The CDR3 DNA is TGTGCCAGCAGCCCGTCAGGTTACGAGCAGTACTTC.

This clone came up once. The V call is TRBV12-5, the J call TRBJ1-1; D remains ambiguous. This CDR3 spans 14 amino acids. Germline V gene sequence: CDR1 LGHNT, CDR2 FRNRAP. Deletions cut 1 base from V and 1 base from J, with 7 bases between. The CDR3 protein is CASGLGGGNTEAFF. The CDR3 bases are TGTGCTAGTGGTTTGGGGGGAGGGAACACTGAAGCTTTCTTT.

The rearrangement joins TRBV7-8 to TRBJ1-2, with 7 bases lining up with TRBD1. This CDR3 comprises 16 residues. Germline-derived CDR1 and CDR2 are SGHVS and FQNEAQ. Trimming cost V 6 bases and J 5 bases; bases outside gene matches: 15. CDR3 nucleotide sequence: TGTGCCAGCAGTCTAAGGGAGGACAGGCCTCTGTATGGCTACACCTTC. This encodes CASSLREDRPLYGYTF.

The V and J genes are TRBV7-8 and TRBJ1-1, with 7 positions matching TRBD1. The CDR3 is made up of 16 amino acids. Germline V lookup: CDR1 SGHVS, CDR2 FQNEAQ. With 6 bases clipped from V and 5 bases from J, the junction kept 15 bases outside the gene matches. The CDR3 DNA follows: TGTGCCAGCAGTCAATTCCATACAGGGGCTGGGACTGAAGCTTTCTTT. Translating it yields CASSQFHTGAGTEAFF.

This chain connects TRBV27 to TRBJ1-1; the match to TRBD1 covers 10 bases. Looked up from germline, CDR1 is MNHEY and CDR2 is SMNVEV (reference sequence). V shed 5 bases and J 2 bases; nucleotides not matched to a gene: 11. The CDR3 has 17 residues. The CDR3 DNA is TGTGCCAGCAGTACCCGGACAGGGGGGGATTTAAACACTGAAGCTTTCTTT. Its protein product is CASSTRTGGDLNTEAFF.

The chain links TRBV9 to TRBJ1-2; D perhaps matches TRBD1 (5 bases). Germline V gene lookup returns CDR1 SGDLS and CDR2 YYNGEE. The CDR3 spans 16 residues. The germline V and J ends were trimmed by 3 bases and 2 bases, with 17 bases remaining between them. CDR3 in amino acids: CASSGTGGGTNYGYTF. Written as DNA, the CDR3 is TGTGCCAGCAGCGGGACGGGAGGAGGGACGAACTATGGCTACACCTTC.

This clone appeared once. V is TRBV14 and J is TRBJ2-1, with 11 bases lining up with TRBD2. The CDR3 loop spans 19 amino acids. The junction had 10 bases not matched to a gene; V was cut back by 0 bases and J by 3 bases. Germline CDR1 and CDR2: SGHDN and FVKESK. The CDR3 spells CASSQDGLAGGLFYNEQFF. Here the CDR3 DNA reads TGTGCCAGCAGCCAAGATGGGCTAGCGGGGGGTCTATTCTACAATGAGCAGTTCTTC.

This sequence joins TRBV5-6 and TRBJ2-2, with TRBD2 matching 10 bases. The germline V gene has CDR1 SGHDT and CDR2 YYEEEE. V was clipped by 3 bases and J by 9 bases; unmatched bases: 8. The CDR3 is 15 amino acids. The CDR3 spells CASSSGLAAVRELFF. The CDR3 nucleotides read TGTGCCAGCAGCTCCGGACTAGCGGCTGTCCGGGAGCTGTTTTTT. Combining the CDR3 with reference TRBV5-6 and TRBJ2-2 gives the whole variable domain DAGVTQSPTHLIKTRGQQVTLRCSPKSGHDTVSWYQQALGQGPQFIFQYYEEEERQRGNFPDRFSGHQFPNYSSELNVNALLLGDSALYLCASSSGLAAVRELFFGEGSRLTVL.

The chain couples TRBV7-9 to TRBJ1-1; D call uncertain. Per the germline V gene, CDR1 is SEHNR and CDR2 is FQNEAQ (reference sequence). The CDR3 loop spans 14 amino acids. V was shortened by 1 base and J by 4 bases, with 10 bases between the two germline ends. The CDR3 DNA sequence: TGTGCCAGCAGCTTAGTGCACTCGGGCACTGAAGCTTTCTTT. The encoded protein is CASSLVHSGTEAFF.

This chain connects TRBV14 to TRBJ1-2, with D maybe TRBD1 (6 bases). Germline values: CDR1 SGHDN, CDR2 FVKESK. V lost 4 bases and J lost 4, with 10 bases in between. CDR3 length: 13 residues. The CDR3, as DNA: TGTGCCAGCAGCCCACAGGGACCCTATGGCTACACCTTC. Translated, it gives CASSPQGPYGYTF.

V usage is TRBV4-3 and J usage is TRBJ1-1; D is perhaps TRBD1 (6 bases). The V gene lost 0 bases and the J gene lost 2 bases, with 7 bases spanning the gap. This CDR3 spans 14 amino acids. Germline V gene data show CDR1 as LGHNA and CDR2 as YSLEER. CDR3 sequence (DNA): TGCGCCAGCAGCCAAGAACAGGGCAACACTGAAGCTTTCTTT. Its protein is CASSQEQGNTEAFF.

The sample holds many counts of this clone. V usage is TRBV30 and J usage is TRBJ1-5; TRBD1 matches 7 bases. Per germline, CDR1 GTSNPN and CDR2 SVGIG (reference sequence). The CDR3 is 14 amino acids. Unmatched junction bases numbered 6, after V lost 0 bases and J lost 7 bases. CDR3 DNA sequence: TGTGCCTGGAGTGTACTTACAGGGGAACAGCCCCAGCATTTT. Amino acids: CAWSVLTGEQPQHF.